This is a list of T cell receptor beta chains from one sample in a study of naive and memory T cell subsets. TCRdb passed the 5' RACE reads through MiXCR, listing each CDR3 protein once. The repertoire consists of about 62,000 distinct CDR3 sequences, with approximately 8% occurring once and the leading ten covering roughly 21%. The receptors derive from a female donor in good health. Both conserved end residues are part of each CDR3. A D gene is named only where the DNA matches it firmly. Not every row has a clone size; where given, it reads once, few, many or a size class.

CDR3nt: TGTGCGTTCCGAGGGGGGGCTTCCTACAATGAGCAGTTCTTC
CDR3aa: CAFRGGASYNEQFF
j_gene: TRBJ2-1
v_gene: TRBV7-9
d_gene: .
abundance: .

CDR3nt: TGTGCCAGCAGAGAACGGACAGGGGGGAATGAGCAGTTCTTC
CDR3aa: CASRERTGGNEQFF
j_gene: TRBJ2-1
v_gene: TRBV6-4
d_gene: TRBD1
abundance: .

CDR3nt: TGTGCCAGCAGTCCACAGGGGGGAGCCAAAAACATTCAGTACTTC
CDR3aa: CASSPQGGAKNIQYF
j_gene: TRBJ2-4
v_gene: TRBV28
d_gene: TRBD1
abundance: .

CDR3nt: TGTGCCATCAGTGAAGGCCTGGGACAGGGTATCAATGAGCAGTTCTTC
CDR3aa: CAISEGLGQGINEQFF
j_gene: TRBJ2-1
v_gene: TRBV10-3
d_gene: TRBD1
abundance: many

CDR3nt: TGTGCCAGCAGATTGGACACAGAGGTTGGCTACACCTTC
CDR3aa: CASRLDTEVGYTF
j_gene: TRBJ1-2
v_gene: TRBV25-1
d_gene: .
abundance: many

CDR3nt: TGTGCCAGCAGTGGGTCCTGGTCAGCGGGAGACTCGTACAATGAGCAGTTCTTC
CDR3aa: CASSGSWSAGDSYNEQFF
j_gene: TRBJ2-1
v_gene: TRBV28
d_gene: TRBD2
abundance: .

CDR3nt: TGTGCCAGCAGCCAAGTTGGGACAGGCAAAGCTAACTATGGCTACACCTTC
CDR3aa: CASSQVGTGKANYGYTF
j_gene: TRBJ1-2
v_gene: TRBV14
d_gene: TRBD1
abundance: few

CDR3nt: TGTGCCAGTAGTATAAGGAGGGTGGTAGATACGCAGTATTTT
CDR3aa: CASSIRRVVDTQYF
j_gene: TRBJ2-3
v_gene: TRBV19
d_gene: .
abundance: .

CDR3nt: TGTGCCAGCAGCTTCGACCGGGACAGGGGGCGAGAATCGGGGTCCGGGGAGCTGTTTTTT
CDR3aa: CASSFDRDRGRESGSGELFF
j_gene: TRBJ2-2
v_gene: TRBV7-8
d_gene: TRBD1
abundance: few

CDR3nt: TGTGCCAGCAGCCCAAGCGGGAGTGTCTCCCAAATGTACAATGAGCAGTTCTTC
CDR3aa: CASSPSGSVSQMYNEQFF
j_gene: TRBJ2-1
v_gene: TRBV9
d_gene: TRBD2
abundance: .

CDR3nt: TGCAGCGGTCGGCAGGGAGAGCAGTTCTTC
CDR3aa: CSGRQGEQFF
j_gene: TRBJ2-1
v_gene: TRBV29-1
d_gene: .
abundance: .

CDR3nt: TGTGCCTGGAGTGGGGGACAGAGAGGCAGCGGGGAGCTGTTTTTT
CDR3aa: CAWSGGQRGSGELFF
j_gene: TRBJ2-2
v_gene: TRBV30
d_gene: TRBD1
abundance: .

CDR3nt: TGCAGCGTTGGGTCCCCTACAGGGGGCACAGATACGCAGTATTTT
CDR3aa: CSVGSPTGGTDTQYF
j_gene: TRBJ2-3
v_gene: TRBV29-1
d_gene: TRBD1
abundance: .

CDR3nt: TGCGCCAGCAGCCCCCAGGGGGCTGAAGCTTTCTTT
CDR3aa: CASSPQGAEAFF
j_gene: TRBJ1-1
v_gene: TRBV5-1
d_gene: TRBD1
abundance: .

CDR3nt: TGCAGTGCTAGAGATTACAGGGGGCGCAATCAGCCCCAGCATTTT
CDR3aa: CSARDYRGRNQPQHF
j_gene: TRBJ1-5
v_gene: TRBV20-1
d_gene: TRBD1
abundance: few

CDR3nt: TGTGCCAGCAGCCCGACTAGCGGAAACTCCTACAATGAGCAGTTCTTC
CDR3aa: CASSPTSGNSYNEQFF
j_gene: TRBJ2-1
v_gene: TRBV7-9
d_gene: TRBD2
abundance: many

CDR3nt: TGTGCCTCCTTAATGGGGCTAGTCACCTCCTACAATGAGCAGTTCTTC
CDR3aa: CASLMGLVTSYNEQFF
j_gene: TRBJ2-1
v_gene: TRBV28
d_gene: .
abundance: many

CDR3nt: TGCGCCAGCAGCTTGGTGATTCAGGAGGTGCAGTACTTC
CDR3aa: CASSLVIQEVQYF
j_gene: TRBJ2-7
v_gene: TRBV5-1
d_gene: .
abundance: few

CDR3nt: TGTGCCAGCACGGAGAACAATGAGCAGTTCTTC
CDR3aa: CASTENNEQFF
j_gene: TRBJ2-1
v_gene: TRBV6-1
d_gene: .
abundance: few

CDR3nt: TGTGCCAGCAGTTTACCCGGGAGGGGGTCATCAATTGATACGCAGTATTTT
CDR3aa: CASSLPGRGSSIDTQYF
j_gene: TRBJ2-3
v_gene: TRBV12-3/TRBV12-4
d_gene: TRBD2
abundance: few

CDR3nt: TGCAGTGCTATCGGGGGGGGGTCGTACAATGAGCAGTTCTTC
CDR3aa: CSAIGGGSYNEQFF
j_gene: TRBJ2-1
v_gene: TRBV20-1
d_gene: TRBD2
abundance: few

CDR3nt: TGTGCCAGCAGCGTCGGAACGCAGTATTTT
CDR3aa: CASSVGTQYF
j_gene: TRBJ2-3
v_gene: TRBV7-2
d_gene: .
abundance: few

CDR3nt: TGCGCCAGCAGCGCCACGGATGACGGGGAGCTGTTTTTT
CDR3aa: CASSATDDGELFF
j_gene: TRBJ2-2
v_gene: TRBV5-1
d_gene: .
abundance: few

CDR3nt: TGTGCCAGCAGGGACACTAGCGGGAGGTCCTACAATGAGCAGTTCTTC
CDR3aa: CASRDTSGRSYNEQFF
j_gene: TRBJ2-1
v_gene: TRBV12-3/TRBV12-4
d_gene: TRBD2
abundance: many